Each of the 3 T cell receptor beta chains below was sequenced from the same sample in a study of blood T cell repertoires in COVID-19. The data were produced by immunoSEQ multiplex PCR, yet TCRdb's version contains in-frame clones alone and is incomplete. Among a few hundred thousand clones listed, roughly nine tenths were seen once. Sequencing was done on a sample of peripheral blood. Receptor source: a woman aged 25 to 45 with COVID-19, enrolled during active disease.

The rearrangement joins TRBV7-2 to TRBJ2-1; a weak D match, TRBD2 (5 bases). CDR3 size: 12 residues. The V gene's germline CDR1 is SGHTA and CDR2 FQGNSA. V dropped 7 bases and J dropped 7 bases, with 11 bases sitting between them. The CDR3 loop is CASTKDWNEQFF. The CDR3 bases are TGTGCCAGCACCAAGGACTGGAATGAGCAGTTCTTC.

V usage is TRBV19 and J usage is TRBJ1-1; D is perhaps TRBD1 (6 bases). Deletions cut 6 bases from V and 4 bases from J, with 15 bases between. CDR1 is LNHDA, CDR2 SQIVND, per germline (reference sequence). This CDR3 is 14 amino acids long. The CDR3 DNA follows: TGTGCCAGTAGCCCAGGGCAGGGGAGCACTGAAGCTTTCTTT. Translating it yields CASSPGQGSTEAFF. Based on the CDR3 plus reference TRBV19 and TRBJ1-1, the full variable domain is DGGITQSPKYLFRKEGQNVTLSCEQNLNHDAMYWYRQDPGQGLRLIYYSQIVNDFQKGDIAEGYSVSREKKESFPLTVTSAQKNPTAFYLCASSPGQGSTEAFFGQGTRLTVV.

With respect to this clone: Other DNA sequences from this sample encode an identical CDR3 as well. This chain connects TRBV3-1 (or the pseudogene TRBV3-2) to TRBJ1-5; D possibly corresponds to TRBD1 (5 bases). There are 13 residues in the CDR3. CDR1 is LGHDT, CDR2 YNNKEL, per germline (reference sequence). The V gene lost 0 bases and the J gene lost 6 bases, with 6 bases spanning the gap. CDR3 bases: TGTGCCAGCAGCCAAGACAGGGCTCAGCCCCAGCATTTT. Its protein product is CASSQDRAQPQHF.